The T cell receptor (beta chain) under discussion was sequenced for a study of blood T cell repertoires in COVID-19. Study background: Material from acute and convalescent COVID-19 was sourced from the United States, Italy and Spain. PBMCs, B-cell-depleted T cells, or T cells provided the cDNA or gDNA that made up the material.

Germline V gives CDR1 LGHNA, CDR2 YSLEER. The CDR3 spans 12 residues. The V end lost 8 bases, the J end lost 6 bases, and 11 bases lay between the germline ends. The method was immunoSEQ multiplex PCR; TCRdb's version includes in-frame clones alone and lacks a portion of them. The sample has approximately 74,000 clones, around 80% seen once. The chain employs TRBV4-3 and TRBJ2-1; D unclear. This sequence originates from a man older than 75 with active or convalescent COVID-19. The sample taken for sequencing was peripheral blood. DNA for the CDR3: TGCGCCAGCTCTAGGTTCGGCAATGAGCAGTTCTTC. Protein: CASSRFGNEQFF.